This T cell receptor beta chain comes out of a study of blood T cell repertoires in COVID-19. Study information: From T cells, B-cell-depleted T cells, or PBMCs came the material, which was cDNA or gDNA.

The CDR3 is 16 residues long. Libraries were prepared by immunoSEQ multiplex PCR; TCRdb keeps only in-frame clonotypes and omits some of them. This table holds under 250,000 clones, roughly 84% found once. The sequencing sample was made of peripheral blood. The chain joins TRBV12-2 to TRBJ1-3; the listed D gene, TRBD1, was not tested against the DNA. TRBV12-2 has pseudogene status. This receptor was obtained from a man between 45 and 60 years old with active or convalescent COVID-19. DNA for the CDR3: TGTGCAAGTCGCTTACCCCAGGGGGTTTTAGAAAACACCATATATTTT. Its protein is CASRLPQGVLENTIYF.